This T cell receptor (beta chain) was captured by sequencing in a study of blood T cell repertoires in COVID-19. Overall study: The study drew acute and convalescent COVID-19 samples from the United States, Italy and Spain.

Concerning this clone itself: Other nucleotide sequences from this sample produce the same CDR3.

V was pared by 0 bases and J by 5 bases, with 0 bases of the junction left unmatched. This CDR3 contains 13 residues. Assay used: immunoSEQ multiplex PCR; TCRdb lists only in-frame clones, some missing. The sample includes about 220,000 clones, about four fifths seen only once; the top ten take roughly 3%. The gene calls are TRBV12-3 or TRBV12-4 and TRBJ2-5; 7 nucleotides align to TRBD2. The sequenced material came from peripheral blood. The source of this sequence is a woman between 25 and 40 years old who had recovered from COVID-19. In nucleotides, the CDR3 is TGTGCCAGCAGTTTAGCGGGAGGGGAGACCCAGTACTTC. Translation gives CASSLAGGETQYF.